This is a list of T cell receptor beta chains from one sample in a study of blood T cell repertoires in COVID-19. Produced via immunoSEQ multiplex PCR; TCRdb's table is partial and in-frame only. The sample contains some 100,000 clones, roughly 88% of which appear only once. Input material: peripheral blood. The receptor set was obtained from a middle-aged man with COVID-19, enrolled during active disease. Each CDR3 is given with its conserved first and last residue. A D gene is named only where the DNA matches it firmly. Only some rows state a clone size, as once, few, many or a class for expanded clones.

cdr3_length: 16
d_call: TRBD1
j_call: TRBJ1-4
clone_size: NA
v_call: TRBV4-1
cdr3_aa: CASSLIGQGANEKLFF
cdr3_nt: TGCGCCAGCAGCCTTATCGGACAGGGGGCAAATGAAAAACTGTTTTTT

cdr3_length: 14
d_call: NA
j_call: TRBJ2-3
clone_size: NA
v_call: TRBV28
cdr3_aa: CATCGGGSTDTQYF
cdr3_nt: TGTGCCACCTGTGGGGGCGGGAGCACAGATACGCAGTATTTT

cdr3_length: 14
d_call: NA
j_call: TRBJ1-2
clone_size: NA
v_call: TRBV15
cdr3_aa: CATSRVGRVDGYTF
cdr3_nt: TGTGCCACCAGCAGAGTCGGCAGGGTGGATGGCTACACCTTC

cdr3_length: 13
d_call: TRBD1
j_call: TRBJ2-5
clone_size: NA
v_call: TRBV25-1
cdr3_aa: CASTRTGQETQYF
cdr3_nt: TGTGCCAGCACCAGGACAGGACAAGAGACCCAGTACTTC

cdr3_length: 15
d_call: TRBD1
j_call: TRBJ1-3
clone_size: NA
v_call: TRBV9
cdr3_aa: CASSVEQGPGNTIYF
cdr3_nt: TGTGCCAGCAGCGTAGAACAGGGGCCTGGAAACACCATATATTTT

cdr3_length: 15
d_call: TRBD2
j_call: TRBJ2-1
clone_size: NA
v_call: TRBV27
cdr3_aa: CASSLGRGGHNEQFF
cdr3_nt: TGTGCCAGCAGTTTAGGGCGGGGGGGCCACAATGAGCAGTTCTTC

cdr3_length: 14
d_call: NA
j_call: TRBJ2-7
clone_size: NA
v_call: TRBV30
cdr3_aa: CAWERGSPGYEQYF
cdr3_nt: TGTGCCTGGGAGAGAGGCTCACCCGGTTACGAGCAGTACTTC

cdr3_length: 17
d_call: NA
j_call: TRBJ1-6
clone_size: NA
v_call: TRBV4-1
cdr3_aa: CASSQVLGPGSNSPLHF
cdr3_nt: TGCGCCAGCAGCCAAGTTCTGGGTCCGGGTTCTAATTCACCCCTCCACTTT

cdr3_length: 11
d_call: NA
j_call: TRBJ2-1
clone_size: NA
v_call: TRBV28
cdr3_aa: CASSQLNEQFF
cdr3_nt: TGTGCCAGCAGTCAATTGAATGAGCAGTTCTTC

cdr3_length: 12
d_call: TRBD1
j_call: TRBJ1-2
clone_size: NA
v_call: TRBV7-2
cdr3_aa: CASSPDRGGYTF
cdr3_nt: TGTGCCAGCAGCCCCGACAGGGGAGGCTACACCTTC

cdr3_length: 14
d_call: TRBD1
j_call: TRBJ2-7
clone_size: NA
v_call: TRBV30
cdr3_aa: CAWSTGQVTYEQYF
cdr3_nt: TGTGCCTGGAGTACGGGACAGGTTACTTACGAGCAGTACTTC

cdr3_length: 13
d_call: TRBD1
j_call: TRBJ1-1
clone_size: NA
v_call: TRBV6-5
cdr3_aa: CASKSTGVTEAFF
cdr3_nt: TGTGCCAGCAAATCGACAGGGGTTACTGAAGCTTTCTTT

cdr3_length: 15
d_call: TRBD2
j_call: TRBJ2-3
clone_size: NA
v_call: TRBV2
cdr3_aa: CASTLAGGNTDTQYF
cdr3_nt: TGTGCCAGCACACTAGCGGGGGGAAACACAGATACGCAGTATTTT

cdr3_length: 14
d_call: TRBD1
j_call: TRBJ2-1
clone_size: NA
v_call: TRBV29-1
cdr3_aa: CSVPLRGHYNEQFF
cdr3_nt: TGCAGCGTTCCGCTCAGGGGGCACTACAATGAGCAGTTCTTC

cdr3_length: 16
d_call: NA
j_call: TRBJ1-1
clone_size: NA
v_call: TRBV9
cdr3_aa: CASSVGAAFLNTEAFF
cdr3_nt: TGTGCCAGCAGCGTAGGGGCCGCGTTCCTGAACACTGAAGCTTTCTTT

cdr3_length: 13
d_call: TRBD1
j_call: TRBJ1-1
clone_size: NA
v_call: TRBV6-2/TRBV6-3
cdr3_aa: CASSPPDRGEAFF
cdr3_nt: TGTGCCAGCAGCCCACCAGACAGGGGAGAAGCTTTCTTT

cdr3_length: 14
d_call: TRBD1
j_call: TRBJ1-5
clone_size: NA
v_call: TRBV11-2
cdr3_aa: CASSPDREYQPQHF
cdr3_nt: TGTGCCAGCAGTCCTGACAGGGAGTATCAGCCCCAGCATTTT

cdr3_length: 21
d_call: TRBD2
j_call: TRBJ2-5
clone_size: NA
v_call: TRBV5-3
cdr3_aa: CARSLLFRPFLLAGDSETQYF
cdr3_nt: TGTGCCAGAAGCTTGCTCTTCCGACCGTTTTTGTTAGCGGGGGATAGTGAGACCCAGTACTTC

cdr3_length: 14
d_call: NA
j_call: TRBJ2-5
clone_size: NA
v_call: TRBV9
cdr3_aa: CASSSQDLDKTQYF
cdr3_nt: TGTGCCAGCAGCTCTCAGGACTTGGATAAGACCCAGTACTTC

cdr3_length: 14
d_call: NA
j_call: TRBJ2-5
clone_size: NA
v_call: TRBV24-1
cdr3_aa: CATATRGYQETQYF
cdr3_nt: TGTGCCACCGCTACCCGGGGGTACCAAGAGACCCAGTACTTC

cdr3_length: 15
d_call: NA
j_call: TRBJ1-2
clone_size: NA
v_call: TRBV4-3
cdr3_aa: CASSQGLFLSYGYTF
cdr3_nt: TGCGCCAGCAGCCAAGGGTTGTTCTTGAGCTATGGCTACACCTTC

cdr3_length: 14
d_call: TRBD1
j_call: TRBJ1-1
clone_size: NA
v_call: TRBV7-6
cdr3_aa: CASSLGQGDTEAFF
cdr3_nt: TGTGCCAGCAGCTTAGGACAGGGGGACACTGAAGCTTTCTTT

cdr3_length: 15
d_call: NA
j_call: TRBJ1-6
clone_size: NA
v_call: TRBV9
cdr3_aa: CASSLEGGRDSPLHF
cdr3_nt: TGTGCCAGCAGCCTCGAAGGAGGGCGGGATTCACCCCTCCACTTT

cdr3_length: 13
d_call: TRBD1
j_call: TRBJ1-4
clone_size: NA
v_call: TRBV6-6
cdr3_aa: CASSMDRVQKLFF
cdr3_nt: TGTGCCAGCAGTATGGACAGGGTACAAAAACTGTTTTTT

cdr3_length: 14
d_call: NA
j_call: TRBJ1-6
clone_size: NA
v_call: TRBV7-2
cdr3_aa: CASRLHGYNSPLHF
cdr3_nt: TGTGCCAGCAGACTACACGGATATAATTCACCCCTCCACTTT

cdr3_length: 14
d_call: NA
j_call: TRBJ2-1
clone_size: NA
v_call: TRBV4-1
cdr3_aa: CASSQEGQGNEQFF
cdr3_nt: TGCGCCAGCAGCCAAGAAGGTCAGGGGAATGAGCAGTTCTTC

cdr3_length: 11
d_call: NA
j_call: TRBJ1-1
clone_size: NA
v_call: TRBV6-6
cdr3_aa: CASSLAGLAFF
cdr3_nt: TGTGCCAGCAGTTTGGCGGGATTGGCTTTCTTT

cdr3_length: 18
d_call: NA
j_call: TRBJ2-2
clone_size: NA
v_call: TRBV11-2
cdr3_aa: CASSSSYWTRPNTGELFF
cdr3_nt: TGTGCCAGCAGCTCCTCCTACTGGACACGCCCGAACACCGGGGAGCTGTTTTTT

cdr3_length: 12
d_call: NA
j_call: TRBJ1-1
clone_size: NA
v_call: TRBV3-1/TRBV3-2
cdr3_aa: CASSQNRVEAFF
cdr3_nt: TGTGCCAGCAGCCAAAACAGGGTAGAAGCTTTCTTT

cdr3_length: 19
d_call: TRBD2
j_call: TRBJ2-2
clone_size: NA
v_call: TRBV27
cdr3_aa: CASSFVGTSGGGGTGELFF
cdr3_nt: TGTGCCAGCAGTTTTGTGGGAACTAGCGGGGGCGGGGGCACCGGGGAGCTGTTTTTT

cdr3_length: 15
d_call: TRBD1
j_call: TRBJ1-4
clone_size: NA
v_call: TRBV19
cdr3_aa: CASSIRNRGYEKLFF
cdr3_nt: TGTGCCAGTAGTATTAGGAACAGGGGGTACGAAAAACTGTTTTTT

cdr3_length: 13
d_call: TRBD1
j_call: TRBJ1-1
clone_size: NA
v_call: TRBV9
cdr3_aa: CASRGQQNTEAFF
cdr3_nt: TGTGCCAGCAGGGGACAGCAGAACACTGAAGCTTTCTTT

cdr3_length: 13
d_call: NA
j_call: TRBJ2-1
clone_size: NA
v_call: TRBV4-1
cdr3_aa: CASSQERDLTLFF
cdr3_nt: TGCGCCAGCAGCCAAGAGCGGGACCTTACGCTGTTCTTC

cdr3_length: 15
d_call: TRBD1
j_call: TRBJ1-4
clone_size: NA
v_call: TRBV24-1
cdr3_aa: CATSDGQGETEKLFF
cdr3_nt: TGTGCCACCAGTGACGGACAGGGAGAAACTGAAAAACTGTTTTTT

cdr3_length: 15
d_call: TRBD1
j_call: TRBJ1-4
clone_size: NA
v_call: TRBV19
cdr3_aa: CASSPDRGGNEKLFF
cdr3_nt: TGTGCCAGTAGTCCTGACAGGGGTGGTAATGAAAAACTGTTTTTT

cdr3_length: 12
d_call: NA
j_call: TRBJ1-2
clone_size: NA
v_call: TRBV19
cdr3_aa: CASSLLDYGYTF
cdr3_nt: TGTGCCAGTAGTCTACTAGACTATGGCTACACCTTC

cdr3_length: 16
d_call: NA
j_call: TRBJ2-7
clone_size: NA
v_call: TRBV19
cdr3_aa: CASSMAFGQGTYEQYF
cdr3_nt: TGTGCCAGTAGTATGGCCTTTGGTCAGGGAACCTACGAGCAGTACTTC

cdr3_length: 16
d_call: TRBD1
j_call: TRBJ1-2
clone_size: NA
v_call: TRBV7-9
cdr3_aa: CASSPGGDLANYGYTF
cdr3_nt: TGTGCCAGCAGCCCAGGGGGCGACCTAGCTAACTATGGCTACACCTTC

cdr3_length: 15
d_call: TRBD2
j_call: TRBJ2-5
clone_size: NA
v_call: TRBV9
cdr3_aa: CASSVVAGGRETQYF
cdr3_nt: TGTGCCAGCAGCGTAGTAGCGGGGGGGAGAGAGACCCAGTACTTC

cdr3_length: 15
d_call: NA
j_call: TRBJ1-5
clone_size: NA
v_call: TRBV24-1
cdr3_aa: CATQSAGEGRQPQHF
cdr3_nt: TGTGCCACCCAGTCGGCGGGAGAGGGCCGACAGCCCCAGCATTTT

cdr3_length: 13
d_call: NA
j_call: TRBJ1-3
clone_size: NA
v_call: TRBV11-3
cdr3_aa: CASSLTAGNTIYF
cdr3_nt: TGTGCCAGCAGCTTAACAGCTGGAAACACCATATATTTT

cdr3_length: 15
d_call: NA
j_call: TRBJ2-2
clone_size: NA
v_call: TRBV24-1
cdr3_aa: CATRAGLTNTGELFF
cdr3_nt: TGTGCCACCAGGGCGGGACTCACGAACACCGGGGAGCTGTTTTTT

cdr3_length: 13
d_call: NA
j_call: TRBJ1-1
clone_size: once
v_call: TRBV7-9
cdr3_aa: CASSAGGNTEAFF
cdr3_nt: TGTGCCAGCAGTGCGGGGGGGAACACTGAAGCTTTCTTT

cdr3_length: 13
d_call: NA
j_call: TRBJ2-3
clone_size: NA
v_call: TRBV4-3
cdr3_aa: CASSQEHWDTQYF
cdr3_nt: TGCGCCAGCAGCCAAGAGCACTGGGATACGCAGTATTTT

cdr3_length: 15
d_call: TRBD1
j_call: TRBJ2-1
clone_size: NA
v_call: TRBV7-8
cdr3_aa: CASSLDRGLTGEQFF
cdr3_nt: TGTGCCAGCAGCTTAGACAGGGGGCTAACGGGTGAGCAGTTCTTC

cdr3_length: 16
d_call: NA
j_call: TRBJ1-5
clone_size: NA
v_call: TRBV19
cdr3_aa: CASSIDSGGTHQPQHF
cdr3_nt: TGTGCCAGTAGTATAGATTCGGGCGGGACCCATCAGCCCCAGCATTTT

cdr3_length: 16
d_call: TRBD2
j_call: TRBJ2-1
clone_size: NA
v_call: TRBV11-3
cdr3_aa: CASSTHTSGDYNEQFF
cdr3_nt: TGTGCCAGCAGCACCCATACTAGCGGGGATTACAATGAGCAGTTCTTC

cdr3_length: 15
d_call: NA
j_call: TRBJ1-4
clone_size: NA
v_call: TRBV20-1
cdr3_aa: CSASGAVATNEKLFF
cdr3_nt: TGCAGTGCTAGTGGGGCAGTTGCAACTAATGAAAAACTGTTTTTT